This record looks at one T cell receptor beta chain sequence and its context. Its antigen remains unknown. This entry comes from a study of T cell responses to AZD1222 COVID-19 vaccine. Looking at the study overall: Second-dose intervals near 4 or 12 weeks were combined. The study's findings and limits: Variant regions that are unmutated are reportedly the target of nearly half of spike-specific TCRs.

Clones were sequenced by immunoSEQ multiplex PCR, and TCRdb holds only the in-frame ones, with some missing. The repertoire holds approximately 120,000 clones, with around 92% as singletons. There are 16 residues in the CDR3. V lost 5 bases and J lost 4; bases outside the gene matches: 10. Germline V lookup: CDR1 SGHNT, CDR2 YYREEE (reference sequence). The source was peripheral blood, collected on day 0 of AZD1222 vaccination. This clonotype was sampled from an adult in good health. The V call is TRBV5-4, the J call TRBJ2-2; 8 bases map to TRBD2. CDR3 sequence: CASSLGGAISTGELFF. CDR3 in DNA: TGTGCCAGCAGTCTCGGGGGGGCCATATCCACCGGGGAGCTGTTTTTT.